The clone carrying this T cell receptor (beta chain) is labeled medium-sized. Its cognate antigen is unknown. Trimming cost V 3 bases and J 1 base, with 7 bases left between them. The germline gives CDR1 SNHLY, CDR2 FYNNEI. CDR3 length: 14 amino acids. The data are from a study of CD4+ T cells in melanoma. Study findings and constraints: A reported correlation linked neoantigen-specific CD4+ T cells to CD8+, macrophage and B cell function. In melanoma, neoantigen-specific CD4+ T cells reportedly differed in differentiation state.

TCRdb's table, derived via immunoSEQ multiplex PCR, lists solely in-frame clones and lacks some. The sample carries about 10,000 clones, 50% to 75% recorded once. The sequence derives from a human donor with melanoma. The chain couples TRBV2 to TRBJ2-1; weak D call: TRBD1 (5 bases). The material sequenced was cells from a culture (not recorded whether cultured in vitro). CDR3 amino acids: CASSDSGSYNEQFF. The CDR3 nucleotides are TGTGCCAGCAGTGATTCAGGGTCCTACAATGAGCAGTTCTTC. Based on the CDR3 plus reference TRBV2 and TRBJ2-1, the full variable domain is EPEVTQTPSHQVTQMGQEVILRCVPISNHLYFYWYRQILGQKVEFLVSFYNNEISEKSEIFDDQFSVERPDGSNFTLKIRSTKLEDSAMYFCASSDSGSYNEQFFGPGTRLTVL.